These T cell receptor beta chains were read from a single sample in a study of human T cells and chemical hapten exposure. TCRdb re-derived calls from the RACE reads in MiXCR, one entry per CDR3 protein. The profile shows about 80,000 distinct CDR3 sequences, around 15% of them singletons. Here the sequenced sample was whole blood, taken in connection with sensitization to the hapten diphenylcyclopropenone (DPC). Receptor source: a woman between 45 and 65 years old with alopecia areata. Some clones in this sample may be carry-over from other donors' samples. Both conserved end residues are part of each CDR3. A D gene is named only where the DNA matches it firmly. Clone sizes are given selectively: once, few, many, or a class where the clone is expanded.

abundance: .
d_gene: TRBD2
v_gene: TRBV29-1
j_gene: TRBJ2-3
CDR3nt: TGCAGCGTTGACCCTAGCGGGAGCACAGATACGCAGTATTTT
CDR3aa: CSVDPSGSTDTQYF

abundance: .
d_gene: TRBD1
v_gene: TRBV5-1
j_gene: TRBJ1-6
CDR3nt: TGCGCCAGCAGCTTGGCCCAGGGACAGGGCCAATCACCCCTCCACTTT
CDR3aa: CASSLAQGQGQSPLHF

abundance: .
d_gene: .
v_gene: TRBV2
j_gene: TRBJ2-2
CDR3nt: TGTGCCAGCAGTGAAGCGCTTCTCACCGGGGAGCTGTTTTTT
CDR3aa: CASSEALLTGELFF

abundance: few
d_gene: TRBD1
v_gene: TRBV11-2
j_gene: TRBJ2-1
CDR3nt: TGTGCCAGTTCGCCGGGACAGGCTTACAATGAGCAGTTCTTC
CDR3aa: CASSPGQAYNEQFF

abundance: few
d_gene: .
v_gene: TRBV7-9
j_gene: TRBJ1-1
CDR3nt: TGTGCCAGCAGCTCAACCTACACTGAAGCTTTCTTT
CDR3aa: CASSSTYTEAFF

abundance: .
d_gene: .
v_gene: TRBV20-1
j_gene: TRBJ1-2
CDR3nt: TGCAGTGCTAGACGAATACTTGCAAGTGGCTACACCTTC
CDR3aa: CSARRILASGYTF

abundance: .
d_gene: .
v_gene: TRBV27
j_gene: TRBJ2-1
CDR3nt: TGTGCCAGCAGTTCGGACCTTGGCAATGAGCAGTTCTTC
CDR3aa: CASSSDLGNEQFF

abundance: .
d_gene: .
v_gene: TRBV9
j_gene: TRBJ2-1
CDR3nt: TGTGCCAGCAGCGCGACCCATAAGCCACCCAATGAGCAGTTCTTC
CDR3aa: CASSATHKPPNEQFF

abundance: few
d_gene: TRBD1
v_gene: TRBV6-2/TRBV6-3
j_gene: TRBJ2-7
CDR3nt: TGTGCCAGCAACAAAAGACAGGGAACCTACGAGCAGTACTTC
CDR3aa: CASNKRQGTYEQYF

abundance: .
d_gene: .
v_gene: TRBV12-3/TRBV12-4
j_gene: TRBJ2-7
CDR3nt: TGTGCCAGCCGCCCGGGCACTCCCCCCTACGAGCAGTACTTC
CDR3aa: CASRPGTPPYEQYF

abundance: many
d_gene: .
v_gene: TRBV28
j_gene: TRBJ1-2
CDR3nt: TGTGCCAGCTTGGTAGGGCAGAACTATGGCTACACCTTC
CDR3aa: CASLVGQNYGYTF

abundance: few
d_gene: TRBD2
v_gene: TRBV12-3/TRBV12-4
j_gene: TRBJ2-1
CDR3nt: TGTGCCAGCAGTTTTTGGACTAGCGGGAGCCACAATGAGCAGTTCTTC
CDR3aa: CASSFWTSGSHNEQFF

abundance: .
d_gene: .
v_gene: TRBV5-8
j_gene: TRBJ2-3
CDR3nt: TGTGCCAGCAGCGCATGGACAGCAAGCACAGATACGCAGTATTTT
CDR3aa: CASSAWTASTDTQYF

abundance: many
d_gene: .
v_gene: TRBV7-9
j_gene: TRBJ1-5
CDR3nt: TGTGCCAGCAGCGGTGGAAGGGACAATCAGCCCCAGCATTTT
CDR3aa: CASSGGRDNQPQHF

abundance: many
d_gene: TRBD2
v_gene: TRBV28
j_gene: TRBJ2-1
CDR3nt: TGTGCCAGCAGCCGTCCCACTAGCGGGAGTTTAAATGAGCAGTTCTTC
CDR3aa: CASSRPTSGSLNEQFF

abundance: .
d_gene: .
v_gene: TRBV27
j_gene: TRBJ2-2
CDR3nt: TGTGCCAGCAGTCCGGGACAGAACACCGGGGAGCTGTTTTTT
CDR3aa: CASSPGQNTGELFF

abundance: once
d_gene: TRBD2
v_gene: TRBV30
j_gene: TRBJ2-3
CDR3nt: TGTGCCTGGAGTGTAAAAGCGGGAGGAGATACGCAGTATTTT
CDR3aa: CAWSVKAGGDTQYF

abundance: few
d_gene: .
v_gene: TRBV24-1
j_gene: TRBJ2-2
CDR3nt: TGTGCCACCAGTGACCAGGGACTTCAGGGCGGGGAGCTGTTTTTT
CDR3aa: CATSDQGLQGGELFF

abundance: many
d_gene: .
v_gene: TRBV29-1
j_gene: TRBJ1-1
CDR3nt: TGCAGCACATTGGGGCAGAGTACCACTGAAGCTTTCTTT
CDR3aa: CSTLGQSTTEAFF

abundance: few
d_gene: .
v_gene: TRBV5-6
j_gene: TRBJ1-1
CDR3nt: TGTGCCAGCAGCTTGGATAGGGACTATCCCACTGAAGCTTTCTTT
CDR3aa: CASSLDRDYPTEAFF

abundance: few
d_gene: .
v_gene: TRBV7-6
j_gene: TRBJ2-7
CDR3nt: TGTGCCAGCAGCTTGGGAGGGGGCATCTACGAGCAGTACTTC
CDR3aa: CASSLGGGIYEQYF

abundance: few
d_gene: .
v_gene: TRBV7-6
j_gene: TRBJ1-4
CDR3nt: TGTGCCAGCAGCTCCCGGGGGGTGGATGAAAAACTGTTTTTT
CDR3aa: CASSSRGVDEKLFF

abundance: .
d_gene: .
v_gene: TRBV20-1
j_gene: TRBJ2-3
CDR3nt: TGCAGTGCTACCACTAGCTCAGATACGCAGTATTTT
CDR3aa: CSATTSSDTQYF

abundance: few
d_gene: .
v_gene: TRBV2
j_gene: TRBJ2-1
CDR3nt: TGTGCCAGCAGTGCACACAACTCGGGCAATGAGCAGTTCTTC
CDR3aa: CASSAHNSGNEQFF

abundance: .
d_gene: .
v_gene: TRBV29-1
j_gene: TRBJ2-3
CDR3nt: TGCAGCGTTGAAGAGGTGTGCTACAGCACAGATACGCAGTATTTT
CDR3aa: CSVEEVCYSTDTQYF

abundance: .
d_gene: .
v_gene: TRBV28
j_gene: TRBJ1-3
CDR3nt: TGTGCCAGCAGTTCTCGCAATGAGGCAAACACCATATATTTT
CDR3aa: CASSSRNEANTIYF

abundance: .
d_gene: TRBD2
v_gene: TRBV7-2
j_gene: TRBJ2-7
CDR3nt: TGTGCCAGCAGCTTCCTAGCGGAGACCTACGAGCAGTACTTC
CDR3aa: CASSFLAETYEQYF

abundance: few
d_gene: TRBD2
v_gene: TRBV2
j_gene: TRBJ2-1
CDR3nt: TGTGCCAGCAAGAACCTAGCGGGAGTCTACAATGAGCAGTTCTTC
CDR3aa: CASKNLAGVYNEQFF

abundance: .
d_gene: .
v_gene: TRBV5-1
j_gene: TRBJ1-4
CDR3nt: TGCGCCAGCAGCTTGCCGCAGGGAACAACTAATGAAAAACTGTTTTTT
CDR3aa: CASSLPQGTTNEKLFF

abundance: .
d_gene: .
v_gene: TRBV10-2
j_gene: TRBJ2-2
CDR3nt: TGCGCCAGCAGCGAACAGGAACCGGCCGCCGGGGAGCTGTTTTTT
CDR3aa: CASSEQEPAAGELFF

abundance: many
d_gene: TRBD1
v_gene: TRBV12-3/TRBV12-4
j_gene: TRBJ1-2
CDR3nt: TGTGCCAGCAGTTTCGAGGACAGGGCCCATGGCTACACCTTC
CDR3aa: CASSFEDRAHGYTF

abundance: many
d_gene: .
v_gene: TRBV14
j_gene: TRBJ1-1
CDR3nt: TGTGCCAGCAGCCCACACTCAGGGTGGGCGTGGGGCACTGAAGCTTTCTTT
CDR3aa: CASSPHSGWAWGTEAFF

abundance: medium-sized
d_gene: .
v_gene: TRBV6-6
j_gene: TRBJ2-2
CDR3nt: TGTGCCAGCAGTTACTCGACAGACCCGATTCTGGTAAACACCGGGGAGCTGTTTTTT
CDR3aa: CASSYSTDPILVNTGELFF

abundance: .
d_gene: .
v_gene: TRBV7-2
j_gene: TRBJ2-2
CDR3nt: TGTGCCAGCAGCTGGACCCTACACCCTGGGGAGCTGTTTTTT
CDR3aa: CASSWTLHPGELFF

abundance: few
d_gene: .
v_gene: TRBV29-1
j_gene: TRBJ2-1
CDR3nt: TGCAGCGTTGGAAGCAATGAGCAGTTCTTC
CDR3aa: CSVGSNEQFF

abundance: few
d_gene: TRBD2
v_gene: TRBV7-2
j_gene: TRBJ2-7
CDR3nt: TGTGCCAGCAGCTCGGGACTAGCGGGATACGAGCAGTACTTC
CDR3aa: CASSSGLAGYEQYF

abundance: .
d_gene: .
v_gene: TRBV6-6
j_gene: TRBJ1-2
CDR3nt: TGTGCCAGCAGTTACTCCTCCGGGACTAAGGACTATGGCTACACCTTC
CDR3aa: CASSYSSGTKDYGYTF

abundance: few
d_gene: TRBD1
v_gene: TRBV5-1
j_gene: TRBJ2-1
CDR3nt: TGCGCCAGCAGCTTGTTCCCGGGACAGGACAATGAGCAGTTCTTC
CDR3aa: CASSLFPGQDNEQFF

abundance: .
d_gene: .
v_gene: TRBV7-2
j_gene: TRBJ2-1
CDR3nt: TGTGCCAGCAGATCGGCCAATAATGTTAGGGAGCAGTTCTTC
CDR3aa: CASRSANNVREQFF

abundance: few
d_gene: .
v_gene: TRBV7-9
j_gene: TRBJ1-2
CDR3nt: TGTGCCAGCAGCTTAGATGGTTGGAGCGGCTACACCTTC
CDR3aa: CASSLDGWSGYTF

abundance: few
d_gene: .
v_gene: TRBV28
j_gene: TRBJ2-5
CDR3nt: TGTGCCAGCAGGCCGACAGCCCATGGAGAGACCCAGTACTTC
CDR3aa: CASRPTAHGETQYF

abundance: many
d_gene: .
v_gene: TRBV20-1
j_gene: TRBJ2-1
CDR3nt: TGCAGTGCTGCCACCGGGACCTTGGGACGAGAGCAGTTCTTC
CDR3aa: CSAATGTLGREQFF

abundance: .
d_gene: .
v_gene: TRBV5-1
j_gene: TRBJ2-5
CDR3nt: TGCGCCAGCAGCTTGACCCTGCAAGAGACCCAGTACTTC
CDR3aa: CASSLTLQETQYF

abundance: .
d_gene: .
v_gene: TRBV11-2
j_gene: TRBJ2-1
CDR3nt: TGTGCCAGCAGCTTAGTAAGCCCTAGCGTCAATGAGCAGTTCTTC
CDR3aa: CASSLVSPSVNEQFF

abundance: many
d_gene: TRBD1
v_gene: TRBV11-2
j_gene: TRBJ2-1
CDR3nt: TGTGCCAGCAGCTTAGCCCGACAGGGGAGCTACAATGAGCAGTTCTTC
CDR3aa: CASSLARQGSYNEQFF

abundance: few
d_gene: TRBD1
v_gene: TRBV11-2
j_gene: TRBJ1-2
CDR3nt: TGTGCCAGCAGCTACCTACCCGGGACAGCATATAACTATGGCTACACCTTC
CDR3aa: CASSYLPGTAYNYGYTF

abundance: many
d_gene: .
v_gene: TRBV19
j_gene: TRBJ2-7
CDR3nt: TGTGCCAGTAGTTCCCAGTGGAGGGGGCAGAAAGAGCAGTACTTC
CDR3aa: CASSSQWRGQKEQYF

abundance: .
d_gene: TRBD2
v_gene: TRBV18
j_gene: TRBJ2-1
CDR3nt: TGTGCCAGCTCACCACCGGTAGTAGCGGGCTCCTACAATGAGCAGTTCTTC
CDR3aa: CASSPPVVAGSYNEQFF

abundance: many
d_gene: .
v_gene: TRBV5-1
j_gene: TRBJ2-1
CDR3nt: TGCGCCAGCAGAGGTGGGCGGGGCCCTCTTGAGCAGTTCTTC
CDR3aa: CASRGGRGPLEQFF

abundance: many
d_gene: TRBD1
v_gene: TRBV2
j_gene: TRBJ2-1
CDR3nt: TGTGCCAGCAGTGGGGACCAAGGGACAGTTAGACGCAATGAGCAGTTCTTC
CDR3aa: CASSGDQGTVRRNEQFF

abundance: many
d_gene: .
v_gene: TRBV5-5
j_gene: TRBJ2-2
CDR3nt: TGTGCCAGCAGCTTTATGCGCGCGAACACCGGGGAGCTGTTTTTT
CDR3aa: CASSFMRANTGELFF

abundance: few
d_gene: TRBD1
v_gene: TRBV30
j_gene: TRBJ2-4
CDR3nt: TGTGCCTCAACAGGGGGCGGCATTCAGTACTTC
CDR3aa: CASTGGGIQYF

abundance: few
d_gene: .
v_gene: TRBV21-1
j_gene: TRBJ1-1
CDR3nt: TGTGCCAGCAGCAAATTGAAGAACACTGAAGCTTTCTTT
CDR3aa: CASSKLKNTEAFF

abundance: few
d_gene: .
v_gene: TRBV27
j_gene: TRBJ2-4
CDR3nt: TGTGCCAGCACTCTACGCTGGCAGGGTGCCAAAAACATTCAGTACTTC
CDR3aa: CASTLRWQGAKNIQYF

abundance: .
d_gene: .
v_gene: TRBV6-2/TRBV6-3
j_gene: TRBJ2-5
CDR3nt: TGTGCCAGCAGTAAAAATCCTCCGGGGCCGGACTTTGGCATATGGACCCAGTACTTC
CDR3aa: CASSKNPPGPDFGIWTQYF